The 31 T cell receptor beta chains presented below share a single source sample, sequenced in a study of T cell changes during pregnancy in multiple sclerosis. Libraries were prepared by immunoSEQ multiplex PCR; TCRdb keeps only in-frame clonotypes and omits some of them. The table shows roughly 22,000 clones, with approximately 90% occurring only once. The starting material was CD4+ T cells from peripheral blood mononuclear cells, obtained in the first trimester of pregnancy. The receptors were gathered from a female donor in good health, enrolled as a control in a pregnancy study.

This clone has only one observation. The chain has TRBV5-4 and TRBJ2-3; no clear D. V was pared by 3 bases and J by 2 bases, with 13 bases between. The germline V gene has CDR1 SGHNT and CDR2 YYREEE (reference sequence). CDR3 size: 15 residues. The CDR3 spells CASSSPGEVTDTQYF. The CDR3 coding sequence is TGTGCCAGCAGCTCCCCGGGTGAGGTCACAGATACGCAGTATTTT.

This chain links TRBV6-6 with TRBJ2-3, with unresolved D. Germline V lookup: CDR1 MNHNY, CDR2 SVGAGI (reference sequence). V was cut by 5 bases and J by 2 bases, with 5 bases left in between. The CDR3 spans 12 residues. The CDR3 bases are TGTGCCAGCAGTGTGTACACAGATACGCAGTATTTT. This sequence encodes CASSVYTDTQYF.

The chain couples TRBV7-9 to TRBJ2-1, with TRBD1 matching 9 bases. Germline V gives CDR1 SEHNR, CDR2 FQNEAQ (reference sequence). CDR3 size: 17 residues. The V and J ends lost 5 bases and 4 bases, in that order; junction bases with no gene match: 12. DNA for the CDR3: TGTGCCAGCAGCCCACGGACAGGGGAGAGCGATTACAATGAGCAGTTCTTC. It yields the protein CASSPRTGESDYNEQFF.

The chain employs TRBV7-8 and TRBJ1-1, with D hard to call. The length of the CDR3 is 15 residues. The germline gives CDR1 SGHVS, CDR2 FQNEAQ. Trimming removed 1 base at V and 4 bases at J, with 13 bases between. The CDR3 DNA sequence: TGTGCCAGCAGCTTAGAGCGGGTATGGGGCACTGAAGCTTTCTTT. This encodes CASSLERVWGTEAFF.

This clone was picked up one time. This sequence joins TRBV30 and TRBJ1-5, with 7 bases fitting TRBD1. V gave up 2 bases and J gave up 6 bases; unmatched junction bases: 25. Per the germline V gene, CDR1 is GTSNPN and CDR2 is SVGIG (reference sequence). The CDR3 loop spans 20 amino acids. CDR3 nucleotide sequence: TGTGCCTGGAGTAATTATTCGGGACAGAGAAACAAGGGGAAAAGTCAGCCCCAGCATTTT. Its protein product is CAWSNYSGQRNKGKSQPQHF. Together with reference TRBV30 and TRBJ1-5, the CDR3 gives the full variable domain: SQTIHQWPATLVQPVGSPLSLECTVEGTSNPNLYWYRQAAGRGLQLLFYSVGIGQISSEVPQNLSASRPQDRQFILSSKKLLLSDSGFYLCAWSNYSGQRNKGKSQPQHFGDGTRLSIL.

A remark on this clone: At one boundary the junction diverges from the germline segment, which might be a read error. The V and J genes are TRBV27 and TRBJ2-7; the D gene is possibly TRBD1 (5 bases). Germline lookup yields CDR1 MNHEY and CDR2 SMNVEV (reference sequence). The CDR3 totals 13 residues. The CDR3 loop reads CASRNNQGYERYF. The CDR3 DNA reads as TGTGCCAGCAGGAACAATCAGGGCTACGAGCGGTACTTC.

The chain combines TRBV6-5 with TRBJ1-3; D is unclear. Germline-derived CDR1 and CDR2 are MNHEY and SVGAGI. The length of the CDR3 is 13 residues. V was cut by 11 bases and J by 0 bases, with 11 bases left in between. The CDR3 reads CACLDSSGNTIYF. Written as DNA, the CDR3 is TGTGCCTGCCTCGATAGCTCTGGAAACACCATATATTTT.

The chain couples TRBV30 to TRBJ1-2; D is undetermined. CDR3 size: 13 residues. Per the germline V gene, CDR1 is GTSNPN and CDR2 is SVGIG (reference sequence). Between the trimmed V and J ends, which lost 2 bases and 8 bases, there was a span of 15 bases. CDR3 in DNA: TGTGCCTGGAGTCCGAGGAGGGTAGGGGGCTACACCTTC. This codes for CAWSPRRVGGYTF.

J is TRBJ2-3 and V is TRBV4-1, with 7 bases matching TRBD1. The CDR3 extends over 15 amino acids. Germline V lookup: CDR1 MGHRA, CDR2 YSYEKL. V dropped 5 bases and J dropped 4; count of bases not matched to a gene: 9. The CDR3 region has the DNA TGCGCCAGCAGCTTAATACAGGGGTCAGCAGATACGCAGTATTTT. This translates into CASSLIQGSADTQYF.

CDR3: CSVGWSGTPNTEAFF. The CDR3 DNA reads TGCAGCGTTGGTTGGTCCGGGACACCGAACACTGAAGCTTTCTTT. V usage is TRBV29-1 and J usage is TRBJ1-1, with a possible D match to TRBD1 (6 bases). Trimming removed 4 bases at V and 1 base at J, with 16 bases between. The CDR3 spans 15 residues. CDR1 SQVTM and CDR2 ANQGSEA come from the germline V gene.

This clone occurred a few times. V is TRBV6-1 and J is TRBJ1-1, with 7 nucleotides matching TRBD1. CDR1 and CDR2 (germline): MNHNS, SASEGT. The CDR3 is made up of 12 amino acids. V shed 6 bases, J shed 11 bases, and the junction held 9 bases outside the gene matches. As DNA, the CDR3 is TGTGCCAGCAGAGAGGGCACAGGGGAGGCTTTCTTT. Protein sequence: CASREGTGEAFF.

The chain carries TRBV6-5 and TRBJ1-6, with TRBD1 matching 8 bases. This CDR3 spans 14 amino acids. Trimming removed 6 bases from V and 9 bases from J; junction bases left unmatched: 7. CDR1 and CDR2 (germline): MNHEY, SVGAGI. The CDR3 DNA follows: TGTGCCAGCAGAGAACAGGGGGGTGGTTCACCCCTCCACTTT. This gives the protein CASREQGGGSPLHF.

V usage is TRBV6-1 and J usage is TRBJ1-1; 9 positions match TRBD1. Germline assignment: CDR1 MNHNS and CDR2 SASEGT. Trimming took 6 bases from V and 4 from J; bases not matched to a gene: 6. This CDR3 has 14 amino acids. The CDR3 region is CASRAGTGFTEAFF. The CDR3, as DNA: TGTGCCAGCAGAGCCGGGACAGGGTTCACTGAAGCTTTCTTT.

V is TRBV27 and J is TRBJ2-1; 13 positions match TRBD2. V was pared by 5 bases and J by 4 bases, with 14 bases of the junction left unmatched. This CDR3 is 19 amino acids long. From germline, CDR1 is MNHEY and CDR2 SMNVEV (reference sequence). The CDR3 protein is CASSPRRKLAGGIYNEQFF. For the CDR3, the DNA is TGTGCCAGCAGTCCTCGGCGGAAACTAGCGGGAGGGATATACAATGAGCAGTTCTTC.

The rearrangement links TRBV5-1 to TRBJ2-1; TRBD2 agrees at 9 bases. The CDR3 spans 17 residues. The junction had 12 bases not matched to a gene; V was cut back by 4 bases and J by 4 bases. Germline CDR1 SGHRS, CDR2 YFSETQ. CDR3 sequence: CASSRNQAGGGYNEQFF. CDR3 nucleotide sequence: TGCGCCAGCAGCCGGAACCAAGCGGGAGGTGGGTACAATGAGCAGTTCTTC.

The chain employs TRBV15 and TRBJ2-1; TRBD2 aligns across 7 bases. The J segment lost 0 bases and the V segment lost 0 bases, leaving 17 bases of the junction unmatched. Germline V CDR1 and CDR2: LNHNV, YYDKDF (reference sequence). The CDR3 is made up of 21 amino acids. The CDR3: CATSRDGGSGRVGVSYNEQFF. The CDR3 DNA reads TGTGCCACCAGCAGAGATGGTGGGTCGGGGAGGGTCGGGGTCTCCTACAATGAGCAGTTCTTC. Looking up the rest from reference TRBV15 and TRBJ2-1 gives the full variable domain: DAMVIQNPRYQVTQFGKPVTLSCSQTLNHNVMYWYQQKSSQAPKLLFHYYDKDFNNEADTPDNFQSRRPNTSFCFLDIRSPGLGDTAMYLCATSRDGGSGRVGVSYNEQFFGPGTRLTVL.

The chain has TRBV6-5 and TRBJ1-2; possible D gene TRBD1, 6 bases. V was cut by 2 bases and J by 4 bases, with 11 bases left in between. The CDR3 is 14 residues long. The germline V gene encodes CDR1 MNHEY and CDR2 SVGAGI. CDR3: CASSYGQGSYGYTF. CDR3 DNA sequence: TGTGCCAGCAGTTACGGCCAGGGGAGCTATGGCTACACCTTC.

J is TRBJ1-2 and V is TRBV6-1; tentative D call: TRBD1 (5 bases). Between the trimmed V and J ends, which lost 7 bases and 4 bases, there was a span of 19 bases. This CDR3 has 15 amino acids. Germline values: CDR1 MNHNS, CDR2 SASEGT. This CDR3 reads CASTPKGLAAYGYTF. In DNA form, the CDR3 reads TGTGCCAGCACCCCGAAGGGGCTGGCGGCCTATGGCTACACCTTC.

The chain combines TRBV19 with TRBJ1-1; 7 bases fit TRBD1. The junction had 7 bases not matched to a gene; V was cut back by 3 bases and J by 3 bases. The CDR3 extends over 15 amino acids. Germline V lookup: CDR1 LNHDA, CDR2 SQIVND (reference sequence). CDR3 amino acids: CASSIRGAEYTEAFF. The CDR3 DNA is TGTGCCAGTAGTATCAGGGGGGCTGAGTACACTGAAGCTTTCTTT.

The gene calls are TRBV6-1 and TRBJ2-7, with 10 positions matching TRBD1. Per the germline V gene, CDR1 is MNHNS and CDR2 is SASEGT. V gave up 4 bases and J gave up 6 bases; unmatched junction bases: 6. The CDR3 extends over 14 amino acids. The CDR3 protein is CASSVGDRGFEQYF. The DNA of the CDR3 is TGTGCCAGCAGTGTAGGGGACAGGGGCTTCGAGCAGTACTTC.

The V gene is TRBV18, the J gene TRBJ1-2; D gene unclear. Trimming took off 5 bases at V and 7 bases at J, with 14 bases between the two ends. Germline values: CDR1 KGHSH, CDR2 LQKENI. There are 13 residues in the CDR3. In nucleotides, the CDR3 is TGTGCCAGCTCATTCCCTGATCGGTCTGGCTACACCTTC. Translation gives CASSFPDRSGYTF.

This chain links TRBV30 with TRBJ1-6, with 7 bases identical to TRBD1. Germline CDR1 reads GTSNPN; CDR2 reads SVGIG (reference sequence). This CDR3 comprises 15 residues. V lost 0 bases and J lost 4; bases outside the gene matches: 3. The DNA for the CDR3 is TGTGCCTGGAGTGTCCCGGGACAGTATAATTCACCCCTCCACTTT. The encoded protein is CAWSVPGQYNSPLHF.

CDR3 protein: CASKYTGGGKETQYF. The CDR3 DNA sequence: TGCGCCAGCAAATACACTGGCGGGGGGAAAGAGACCCAGTACTTC. The chain employs TRBV5-1 and TRBJ2-5, with TRBD2 identical over 8 bases. After removal of 6 bases from V and 3 bases from J, the junction contained 10 bases not matched to a gene. The V gene's germline CDR1 is SGHRS and CDR2 YFSETQ. The CDR3 has 15 amino acids.

The V and J genes are TRBV5-1 and TRBJ2-5; D is perhaps TRBD1 (6 bases). Germline loops: CDR1 SGHRS, CDR2 YFSETQ. V lost 0 bases and J 5 bases, leaving 14 bases between the germline ends. CDR3 size: 15 residues. CDR3 sequence reads: CASSLGLGAGETQYF. The DNA for the CDR3 is TGCGCCAGCAGCTTGGGACTGGGGGCTGGGGAGACCCAGTACTTC.

The V and J genes are TRBV30 and TRBJ1-2; D gene uncertain. Germline assignment: CDR1 GTSNPN and CDR2 SVGIG (reference sequence). There are 13 residues in the CDR3. V was shortened by 3 bases and J by 3 bases, with 11 bases between the two germline ends. The CDR3, as DNA: TGTGCCTGGAGCCCGGACTTATACTATGGCTACACCTTC. Its protein is CAWSPDLYYGYTF. Combining the CDR3 with reference TRBV30 and TRBJ1-2 gives the whole variable domain SQTIHQWPATLVQPVGSPLSLECTVEGTSNPNLYWYRQAAGRGLQLLFYSVGIGQISSEVPQNLSASRPQDRQFILSSKKLLLSDSGFYLCAWSPDLYYGYTFGSGTRLTVV.

The chain recombines TRBV28 with TRBJ2-1; D gene unclear. The CDR3 is 13 residues long. The V gene's germline CDR1 is MDHEN and CDR2 SYDVKM. V gave up 7 bases and J gave up 6 bases, with 13 bases separating them. The CDR3 region is CASTLSAINEQFF. The DNA of the CDR3 is TGTGCCAGCACCCTATCCGCGATCAATGAGCAGTTCTTC.

J is TRBJ1-4 and V is TRBV6-1, with a possible D match to TRBD1 (6 bases). The length of the CDR3 is 14 residues. The germline CDR1 and CDR2 sequences are MNHNS and SASEGT. Deletions cut 4 bases from V and 10 bases from J, with 16 bases between. DNA of the CDR3: TGTGCCAGCAGTGGGTCGGGGGGCCTAGGAAAACTGTTTTTT. It yields the protein CASSGSGGLGKLFF.

Here the CDR3 DNA reads TGTGCCAGCAGTTTATTCGGGACAGCAACTAATGAAAAACTGTTTTTT. It translates to CASSLFGTATNEKLFF. The chain links TRBV6-5 to TRBJ1-4; 7 bases agree with TRBD1. The trim removed 4 bases at V and 0 bases at J, leaving 5 bases unmatched. The CDR3 covers 16 residues. Germline lookup yields CDR1 MNHEY and CDR2 SVGAGI.

V is TRBV6-5 and J is TRBJ2-2; TRBD1 is a possible D gene (5 bases). The V gene lost 7 bases and the J gene lost 5 bases, with 11 bases spanning the gap. In germline, CDR1 is MNHEY, CDR2 SVGAGI. The length of the CDR3 is 13 residues. CDR3 sequence (DNA): TGTGCCAGCAATAAACAGGCAACCGGGGAGCTGTTTTTT. Translation gives CASNKQATGELFF.

The V gene is TRBV19, the J gene TRBJ2-4; D unresolved. The CDR3 spans 14 residues. In germline, CDR1 is LNHDA, CDR2 SQIVND (reference sequence). The germline V and J ends were trimmed by 7 bases and 0 bases, with 10 bases remaining between them. CDR3: CASNQRLAKNIQYF. CDR3 coding DNA: TGTGCCAGTAATCAGAGGCTAGCCAAAAACATTCAGTACTTC.

The chain uses TRBV2 and TRBJ2-2; TRBD1 matches 7 bases. The length of the CDR3 is 16 residues. Looked up from germline, CDR1 is SNHLY and CDR2 is FYNNEI. V lost 1 base to trimming and J lost 4 bases; unmatched junction nucleotides: 6. The CDR3 region has the DNA TGTGCCAGCAGTGAAGGGTTGAGGGGGCTCACCGGGGAGCTGTTTTTT. Translating gives CASSEGLRGLTGELFF.